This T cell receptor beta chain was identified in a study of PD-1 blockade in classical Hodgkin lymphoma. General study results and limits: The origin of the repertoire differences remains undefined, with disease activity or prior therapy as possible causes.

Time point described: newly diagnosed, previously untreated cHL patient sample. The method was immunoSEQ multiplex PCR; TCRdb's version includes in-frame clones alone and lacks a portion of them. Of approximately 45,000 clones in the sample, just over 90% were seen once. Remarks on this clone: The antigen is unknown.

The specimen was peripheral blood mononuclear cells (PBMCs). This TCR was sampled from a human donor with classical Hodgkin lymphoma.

The CDR3, as DNA: TGTGCCAGCACCCGCGGGCGGGAGTCGTTCTACAATGAGCAGTTCTTC. It codes for CASTRGRESFYNEQFF. The V gene is TRBV7-9, the J gene TRBJ2-1; 7 bases line up with TRBD2. The CDR3 spans 16 residues. Germline CDR1 reads SEHNR; CDR2 reads FQNEAQ (reference sequence). J was trimmed by 3 bases and V by 7 bases; bases with no gene match: 12.